The 32 T cell receptor beta chains presented below share a single source sample, sequenced in a study of blood T cell repertoires in COVID-19 (dated by TCRdb to the early 2020s). To prepare the library, the immunoSEQ multiplex PCR assay was applied. This is the immuneACCESS table as TCRdb keeps it, with only in-frame sequences that have V and J called. A part of the clones is gone; compared with another copy, unresolved V genes explain less than half, and the rest is unexplained. In this sample the table shows approximately 180,000 clones, around 82% of which occur a single time. The ten largest clones capture less than 20% of the sample. Input material: PBMCs or T cells enriched from blood (not recorded which). These receptors were collected from a woman aged 45-65 years with acute COVID-19.

The chain employs TRBV6-7 and TRBJ2-7, with 8 positions matching TRBD1. TRBV6-7 is reported as an ORF; its role is uncertain. J was trimmed by 3 bases and V by 6 bases; bases with no gene match: 34. The CDR3 covers 23 residues. The DNA of the CDR3 is TGTGCCAGCAGCCAAACCCCCCAGGGGGCGCGAGACGATCTCCAGGGCGGTGACTACGAGCAGTACGTC. Residues: CASSQTPQGARDDLQGGDYEQYV.

The rearrangement uses TRBV5-1 and TRBJ1-4; 7 bases are shared with TRBD1. The V gene's germline CDR1 is SGHRS and CDR2 YFSETQ. The V and J ends lost 1 base and 8 bases, in that order; junction bases with no gene match: 11. The CDR3 totals 16 residues. CDR3 DNA sequence: TGCGCCAGCAGCTTGTCGGGAAGGGGGCGAAGCGAAAAACTGTTTTTT. This sequence encodes CASSLSGRGRSEKLFF.

In its sample, this clone was seen a few times. J is TRBJ1-4 and V is TRBV9, with 7 bases fitting TRBD1. The CDR3 has 13 residues. Unmatched junction bases numbered 4, after V lost 4 bases and J lost 7 bases. Germline V gene sequence: CDR1 SGDLS, CDR2 YYNGEE. CDR3 nucleotide sequence: TGTGCCAGCAGCCGGGACAGCGGTGAAAAACTGTTTTTT. Translated: CASSRDSGEKLFF.

The chain joins TRBV7-9 to TRBJ2-7; 8 positions agree with TRBD1. The germline V gene has CDR1 SEHNR and CDR2 FQNEAQ (reference sequence). There are 13 residues in the CDR3. V dropped 5 bases and J dropped 5; count of bases not matched to a gene: 5. The CDR3 DNA follows: TGTGCCAGCAGCCCCCCAGGGGGCGACGAGCAGTACGTC. Encoded protein: CASSPPGGDEQYV.

The V call is TRBV4-2, the J call TRBJ2-2; 7 positions match TRBD2. V lost 0 bases and J lost 1; bases outside the gene matches: 5. Germline CDR1 is LGHNA and CDR2 is YNFKEQ. The length of the CDR3 is 17 residues. CDR3 coding DNA: TGTGCCAGCAGCCAAGAGGGCGTAGCGGGGAACACCGGGGAGCTGTTTTTT. Its translation: CASSQEGVAGNTGELFF.

The chain uses TRBV24-1 and TRBJ2-5, with D perhaps TRBD2 (5 bases). The CDR3 length is 13 residues. Germline CDR1 is KGHDR and CDR2 is SFDVKD. The V end was cut by 8 bases, the J end by 4 bases, with 13 bases between. CDR3 in amino acids: CATKQRVGETQYF. DNA for the CDR3: TGTGCCACCAAACAGAGGGTGGGAGAGACCCAGTACTTC.

This clone was observed at least ten times. The chain joins TRBV7-9 to TRBJ1-4; D is uncertain. V gave up 3 bases and J gave up 0 bases, with 8 bases separating them. CDR1 is SEHNR, CDR2 FQNEAQ, per germline (reference sequence). The CDR3 totals 15 residues. CDR3 in amino acids: CASSFYSATNEKLFF. The DNA of the CDR3 is TGTGCCAGCAGCTTTTACAGTGCAACTAATGAAAAACTGTTTTTT. The full variable domain, in which reference TRBV7-9 and TRBJ1-4 provide the parts outside the CDR3, is DTGVSQNPRHKITKRGQNVTFRCDPISEHNRLYWYRQTLGQGPEFLTYFQNEAQLEKSRLLSDRFSAERPKGSFSTLEIQRTEQGDSAMYLCASSFYSATNEKLFFGSGTQLSVL.

J is TRBJ1-3 and V is TRBV5-1, with 7 nucleotides matching TRBD1. The germline gives CDR1 SGHRS, CDR2 YFSETQ. The CDR3 is made up of 15 amino acids. V lost 4 bases and J lost 1; bases outside the gene matches: 5. CDR3 coding DNA: TGCGCCAGCAGCCCTAAGACAGGGTCTGGAAACACCATATATTTT. Residues: CASSPKTGSGNTIYF.

Only one count was recorded for this clone. The V gene is TRBV28, the J gene TRBJ1-5, with D hard to call. This CDR3 is 15 amino acids long. Trimming pared 3 bases from V and 0 bases from J, leaving 9 bases between. Germline V gene data show CDR1 as MDHEN and CDR2 as SYDVKM. The CDR3 is CASSFGGYSNQPQHF. For the CDR3, the DNA is TGTGCCAGCAGTTTTGGCGGATATAGCAATCAGCCCCAGCATTTT. Looking up the rest from reference TRBV28 and TRBJ1-5 gives the full variable domain: DVKVTQSSRYLVKRTGEKVFLECVQDMDHENMFWYRQDPGLGLRLIYFSYDVKMKEKGDIPEGYSVSREKKERFSLILESASTNQTSMYLCASSFGGYSNQPQHFGDGTRLSIL.

This clone has a handful of counts. The chain carries TRBV30 and TRBJ2-7, with D possibly being TRBD1 (6 bases). The CDR3 has 13 amino acids. The germline CDR1 and CDR2 sequences are GTSNPN and SVGIG (reference sequence). The V and J ends lost 6 bases and 4 bases respectively, with 16 bases between them. CDR3 nucleotide sequence: TGTGCCTGCGTAAAACTCGGGACATACGAGCAGTACGTC. Its translation is CACVKLGTYEQYV.

The chain links TRBV6-6 to TRBJ2-2; 7 bases match TRBD1. The CDR3 loop spans 15 amino acids. V was clipped by 6 bases and J by 0 bases; unmatched bases: 4. CDR1 and CDR2 (germline): MNHNY, SVGAGI (reference sequence). The CDR3 spells CASSRGQANTGELFF. CDR3 bases: TGTGCCAGCAGCCGAGGACAGGCGAACACCGGGGAGCTGTTTTTT.

The chain recombines TRBV6-5 with TRBJ2-7; D might be TRBD2 (6 bases). Trimming took 5 bases from V and 6 from J, leaving 14 bases between them. The CDR3 is 13 residues long. Germline V CDR1 and CDR2: MNHEY, SVGAGI. CDR3 residues: CASSRAQAGEQYV. As DNA, the CDR3 is TGTGCCAGCAGTAGGGCCCAAGCGGGCGAGCAGTACGTC.

Worth noting for this clone: Other DNA variants within this sample encode the same CDR3. The V gene is TRBV3-1 (or the pseudogene TRBV3-2), the J gene TRBJ2-5; D remains ambiguous. Germline V gene sequence: CDR1 LGHDT, CDR2 YNNKEL (reference sequence). The CDR3 sequence is 12 residues long. The V and J ends lost 3 bases and 5 bases respectively, with 7 bases between them. The CDR3 DNA reads TGTGCCAGCAGCCAGTACGGGGAGACCCAGTACTTC. It translates to CASSQYGETQYF.

CDR3 loop: CSVGGQGIQETQYF. As DNA, the CDR3 is TGCAGCGTTGGGGGACAGGGGATTCAAGAGACCCAGTACTTC. The rearrangement joins TRBV29-1 to TRBJ2-5, with 10 nucleotides matching TRBD1. From germline, CDR1 is SQVTM and CDR2 ANQGSEA. The V segment lost 4 bases and the J segment 2 bases; nucleotides outside the gene matches: 4. The CDR3 runs 14 residues. The whole variable domain, filled in from reference TRBV29-1 and TRBJ2-5, reads SAVISQKPSRDICQRGTSLTIQCQVDSQVTMMFWYRQQPGQSLTLIATANQGSEATYESGFVIDKFPISRPNLTFSTLTVSNMSPEDSSIYLCSVGGQGIQETQYFGPGTRLLVL.

This clone was seen a handful of times. V gene TRBV3-1 (or the pseudogene TRBV3-2) combines with J gene TRBJ2-5; D is unresolved. Per the germline V gene, CDR1 is LGHDT and CDR2 is YNNKEL (reference sequence). This CDR3 has 14 residues. V was trimmed by 2 bases and J by 2 bases, leaving 9 bases between them. The DNA for the CDR3 is TGTGCCAGCAGCCAAATCCTGGCACAAGAGACCCAGTACTTC. Protein sequence: CASSQILAQETQYF.

In the case of this clone: Other DNA sequences in this sample translate to the same CDR3. The rearrangement joins TRBV29-1 to TRBJ1-2; TRBD1 matches at 7 bases. V trimming: 4 bases; J trimming: 1 base; junction bases outside the gene matches: 3. Germline lookup yields CDR1 SQVTM and CDR2 ANQGSEA. The CDR3 runs to 13 residues. The chain's CDR3 is CSVGDSVNYGYTF. The DNA of the CDR3 is TGCAGCGTTGGGGACAGCGTTAACTATGGCTACACCTTC.

The chain is built from TRBV5-1 and TRBJ1-4; 8 bases line up with TRBD1. The junction had 6 bases not matched to a gene; V was cut back by 4 bases and J by 7 bases. Germline CDR1 and CDR2: SGHRS and YFSETQ. The CDR3 spans 14 residues. In DNA form, the CDR3 reads TGCGCCAGCAGCGGACAGGGTGGCCCTGAAAAACTGTTTTTT. This encodes CASSGQGGPEKLFF.

Points on this clone: Relative to the germline gene, one junction end is altered; a read error may explain this. The chain uses TRBV27 and TRBJ1-1; perhaps TRBD1 as D (5 bases). The germline gives CDR1 MNHEY, CDR2 SMNVEV (reference sequence). The CDR3 loop spans 14 amino acids. The CDR3 reads CASSRNGLFGEGYF. In DNA form, the CDR3 reads TGTGCCAGCAGTCGTAACGGACTCTTCGGGGAGGGGTACTTT.

This clone was seen just once. The genes are TRBV6-5 and TRBJ2-3; D gene unclear. CDR3 length equals 14 residues. CDR1 and CDR2 (germline): MNHEY, SVGAGI. V lost 7 bases and J lost 5, with 16 bases in between. The CDR3 sequence: CASTLAPGLDTQYF. CDR3 DNA sequence: TGTGCCAGCACCCTGGCCCCAGGTCTAGATACGCAGTATTTT.

This clone came up a few times. The V call is TRBV28, the J call TRBJ1-2; D is undetermined. This CDR3 is built from 13 residues. Trimming took off 2 bases at V and 6 bases at J, with 10 bases between the two ends. Per the germline V gene, CDR1 is MDHEN and CDR2 is SYDVKM. CDR3 sequence: CASSLGLYHGYTF. CDR3 sequence (DNA): TGTGCCAGCAGTTTAGGACTATACCATGGCTACACCTTC.

For this clone: At one end, the junction sequence differs from germline, possibly due to a read error. The chain combines TRBV5-1 with TRBJ2-5, with D perhaps matching TRBD1 (6 bases). In germline, CDR1 is SGHRS, CDR2 YFSETQ. The CDR3 extends over 13 amino acids. The DNA of the CDR3 is TGCGCCAGCAGGTTGGGACAAGAAGAGACCCAGTACTTC. This encodes CASRLGQEETQYF.

CDR3: CASRKSPGTTQETQYF. The CDR3 DNA is TGTGCCAGCAGAAAATCACCTGGGACAACCCAAGAGACCCAGTACTTC. The chain carries TRBV28 and TRBJ2-5; tentative D call: TRBD1 (6 bases). Between the trimmed V and J ends, which lost 6 bases and 1 base, there was a span of 18 bases. This CDR3 has 16 amino acids. The germline V gene has CDR1 MDHEN and CDR2 SYDVKM.

The V and J genes are TRBV6-2 or TRBV6-3 and TRBJ2-3, with D hard to call. V was shortened by 0 bases and J by 0 bases, with 13 bases between the two germline ends. The CDR3 runs to 17 residues. Per the germline V gene, CDR1 is MNHEY and CDR2 is SVGEGT. The CDR3 loop reads CASSYSIQVPSTDTQYF. The CDR3 DNA reads TGTGCCAGCAGTTACTCCATCCAGGTCCCTAGCACAGATACGCAGTATTTT.

The chain recombines TRBV11-2 with TRBJ2-1; the match to TRBD2 covers 7 bases. With V trimmed by 1 base and J by 7 bases, 7 bases remained unmatched. This CDR3 contains 15 residues. CDR1 is SGHAT, CDR2 FQNNGV, per germline. The CDR3 loop reads CASSLGGRGLNEQFF. The DNA of the CDR3 is TGTGCCAGCAGCTTAGGTGGGCGGGGGTTAAATGAGCAGTTCTTC.

The V and J genes are TRBV3-1 (or the pseudogene TRBV3-2) and TRBJ1-1; 8 nucleotides match TRBD1. The germline V gene encodes CDR1 LGHDT and CDR2 YNNKEL (reference sequence). V lost 5 bases to trimming and J lost 4 bases; unmatched junction nucleotides: 6. The CDR3 has 14 amino acids. CDR3 region: CASSKDREGTEAFF. Here the CDR3 DNA reads TGTGCCAGCAGCAAGGACAGGGAGGGCACTGAAGCTTTCTTT.

The chain recombines TRBV3-1 (or the pseudogene TRBV3-2) with TRBJ2-7; TRBD1 might be the D (6 bases). CDR1 and CDR2 (germline): LGHDT, YNNKEL (reference sequence). The CDR3 length is 13 residues. The CDR3 reads CASSQGGTTSLGV. Written as DNA, the CDR3 is TGTGCCAGCAGCCAAGGTGGGACAACTTCGTTAGGCGTC.

The count of this clone is one. This chain connects TRBV4-1 to TRBJ1-6; D remains unclear. V dropped 0 bases and J dropped 5 bases, with 20 bases sitting between them. Germline V gene sequence: CDR1 MGHRA, CDR2 YSYEKL. This CDR3 is 19 amino acids long. The CDR3 loop is CASSQDRATGRGNNSPLHF. As DNA, the CDR3 is TGCGCCAGCAGCCAAGATCGGGCCACCGGGAGAGGAAATAATTCACCCCTCCACTTT.

The chain links TRBV15 to TRBJ1-4, with D possibly TRBD1 on 5 matching bases. The germline CDR1 and CDR2 sequences are LNHNV and YYDKDF (reference sequence). The CDR3 spans 15 residues. The ends were cut back, 3 bases at V and 3 bases at J, with 11 bases in the middle. The CDR3 nucleotides are TGTGCCACCAGCAGGGACGGGGGACCTAATGAAAAACTGTTTTTT. Translation: CATSRDGGPNEKLFF.

The rearrangement links TRBV28 to TRBJ2-7; weak D call: TRBD1 (6 bases). There are 17 residues in the CDR3. Germline values: CDR1 MDHEN, CDR2 SYDVKM. V was shortened by 2 bases and J by 3 bases, with 20 bases between the two germline ends. CDR3 nucleotide sequence: TGTGCCAGCAGTTTAAGGGGTCGGGCAGGGGCAGGCTACGAGCAGTACGTC. Translated, it gives CASSLRGRAGAGYEQYV.

The V and J genes are TRBV3-1 (or the pseudogene TRBV3-2) and TRBJ2-5; a possible D gene is TRBD2 (6 bases). The germline V gene encodes CDR1 LGHDT and CDR2 YNNKEL (reference sequence). This CDR3 contains 11 residues. V was cut by 5 bases and J by 13 bases, with 14 bases left in between. This CDR3 reads CASSDLDYSYF. The CDR3 DNA reads TGTGCCAGCAGCGACCTGGACTACTCGTACTTC.

This chain uses TRBV5-1 with TRBJ1-2; 9 nucleotides line up with TRBD1. Germline-derived CDR1 and CDR2 are SGHRS and YFSETQ. The trim removed 4 bases at V and 7 bases at J, leaving 2 bases unmatched. The CDR3 runs to 12 residues. The CDR3 nucleotides read TGCGCCAGCAGCCTGGACAGGGGTGGCTACACCTTC. It yields the protein CASSLDRGGYTF.

V usage is TRBV2 and J usage is TRBJ1-6, with 8 bases matching TRBD1. Germline CDR1 reads SNHLY; CDR2 reads FYNNEI. With V trimmed by 2 bases and J by 14 bases, 8 bases remained unmatched. This CDR3 comprises 14 residues. DNA of the CDR3: TGTGCCAGCAGTGAATATACAGGGGGGTCATCCCTCCACTTT. This gives the protein CASSEYTGGSSLHF.